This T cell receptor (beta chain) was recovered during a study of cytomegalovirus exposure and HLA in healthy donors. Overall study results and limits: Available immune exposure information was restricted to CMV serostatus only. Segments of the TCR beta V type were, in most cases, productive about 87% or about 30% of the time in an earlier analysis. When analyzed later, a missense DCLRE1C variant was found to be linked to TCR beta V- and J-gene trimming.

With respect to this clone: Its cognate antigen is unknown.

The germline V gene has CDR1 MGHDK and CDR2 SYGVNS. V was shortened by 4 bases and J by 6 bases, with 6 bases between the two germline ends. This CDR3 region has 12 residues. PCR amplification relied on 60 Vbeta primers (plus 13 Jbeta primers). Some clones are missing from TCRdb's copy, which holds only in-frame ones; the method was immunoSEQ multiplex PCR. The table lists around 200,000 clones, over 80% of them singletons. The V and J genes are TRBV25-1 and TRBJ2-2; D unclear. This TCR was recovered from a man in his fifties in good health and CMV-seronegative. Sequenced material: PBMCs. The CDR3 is CASSGASGELFF. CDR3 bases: TGTGCCAGCAGTGGGGCCTCCGGGGAGCTGTTTTTT.